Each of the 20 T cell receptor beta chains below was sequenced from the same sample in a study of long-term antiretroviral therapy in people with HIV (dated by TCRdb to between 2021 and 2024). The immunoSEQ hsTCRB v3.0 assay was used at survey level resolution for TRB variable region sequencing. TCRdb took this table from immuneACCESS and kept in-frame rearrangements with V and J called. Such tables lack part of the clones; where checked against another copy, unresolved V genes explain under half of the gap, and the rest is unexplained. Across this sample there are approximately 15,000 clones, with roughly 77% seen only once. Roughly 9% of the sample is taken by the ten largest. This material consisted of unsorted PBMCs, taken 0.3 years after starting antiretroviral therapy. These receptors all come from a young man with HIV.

The CDR3 spells CSVENEDLARFF. The CDR3 region has the DNA TGCAGCGTTGAAAACGAAGACTTAGCCCGGTTTTTT. The chain has TRBV29-1 and TRBJ2-2; no firm D call. Germline V lookup: CDR1 SQVTM, CDR2 ANQGSEA. Trimming removed 2 bases at V and 16 bases at J, with 17 bases between. The CDR3 has 12 residues.

The CDR3 loop is CASSSGQGMSPLHF. The CDR3 region has the DNA TGTGCCAGCAGCTCGGGACAGGGGATGAGTCCCCTCCACTTT. The chain couples TRBV7-3 to TRBJ1-6; TRBD1 matches at 10 bases. Germline loops: CDR1 SGHTA, CDR2 FQGTGA. This CDR3 region has 14 residues. Losses at the gene ends were 4 bases for V and 13 bases for J; bases not matched to a gene: 7.

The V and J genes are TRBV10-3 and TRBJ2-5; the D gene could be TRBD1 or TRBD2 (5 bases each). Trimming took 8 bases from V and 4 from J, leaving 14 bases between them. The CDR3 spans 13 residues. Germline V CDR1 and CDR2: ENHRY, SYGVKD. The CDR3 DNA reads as TGTGCCATCGGCCCTGGGACCCGAGAGACCCAGTACTTC. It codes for CAIGPGTRETQYF.

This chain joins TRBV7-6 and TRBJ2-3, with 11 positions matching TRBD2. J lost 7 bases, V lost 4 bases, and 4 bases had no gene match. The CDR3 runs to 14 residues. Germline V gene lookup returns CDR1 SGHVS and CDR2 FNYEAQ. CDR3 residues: CASSSSGGLNTQYF. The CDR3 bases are TGTGCCAGCAGCTCTAGCGGGGGGTTAAATACGCAGTATTTT.

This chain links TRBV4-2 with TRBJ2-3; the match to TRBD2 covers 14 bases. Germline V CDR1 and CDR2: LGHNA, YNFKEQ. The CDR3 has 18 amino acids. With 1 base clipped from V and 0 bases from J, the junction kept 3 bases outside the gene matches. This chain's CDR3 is CASSQGLAGGPSTDTQYF. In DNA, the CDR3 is TGTGCCAGCAGCCAAGGACTAGCGGGGGGGCCGAGCACAGATACGCAGTATTTT.

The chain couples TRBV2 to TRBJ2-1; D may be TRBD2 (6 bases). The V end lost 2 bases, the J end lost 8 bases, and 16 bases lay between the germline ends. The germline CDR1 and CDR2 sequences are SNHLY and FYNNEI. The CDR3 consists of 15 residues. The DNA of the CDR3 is TGTGCCAGCAGTGAATCGGTGGGAGCGGGCGATGAGCAGTTCTTC. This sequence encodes CASSESVGAGDEQFF.

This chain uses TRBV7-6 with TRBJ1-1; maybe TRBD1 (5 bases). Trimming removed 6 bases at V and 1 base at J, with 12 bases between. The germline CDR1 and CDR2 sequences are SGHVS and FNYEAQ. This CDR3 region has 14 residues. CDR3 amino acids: CASRMAGENTEAFF. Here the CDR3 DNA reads TGTGCCAGCAGAATGGCGGGGGAGAACACTGAAGCTTTCTTT.

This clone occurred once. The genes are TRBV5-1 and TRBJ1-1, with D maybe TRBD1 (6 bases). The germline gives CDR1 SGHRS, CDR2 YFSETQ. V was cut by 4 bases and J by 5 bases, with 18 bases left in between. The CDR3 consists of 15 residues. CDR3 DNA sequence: TGCGCCAGCAGCCTCAACAGGGCCGGGGAGACTGAAGCTTTCTTT. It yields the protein CASSLNRAGETEAFF.

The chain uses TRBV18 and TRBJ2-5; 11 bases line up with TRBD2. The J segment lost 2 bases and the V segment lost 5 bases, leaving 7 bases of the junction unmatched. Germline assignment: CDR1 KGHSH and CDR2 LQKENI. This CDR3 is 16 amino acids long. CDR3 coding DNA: TGTGCCAGCTCATTACAGACTAGCGGGGCTCAAGAGACCCAGTACTTC. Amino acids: CASSLQTSGAQETQYF.

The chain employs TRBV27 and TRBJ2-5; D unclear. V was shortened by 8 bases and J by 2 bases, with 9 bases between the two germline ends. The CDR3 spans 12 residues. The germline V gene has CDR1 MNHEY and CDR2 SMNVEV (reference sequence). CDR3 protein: CASSRGQETQYF. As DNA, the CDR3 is TGTGCCAGCTCTAGAGGTCAAGAGACCCAGTACTTC.

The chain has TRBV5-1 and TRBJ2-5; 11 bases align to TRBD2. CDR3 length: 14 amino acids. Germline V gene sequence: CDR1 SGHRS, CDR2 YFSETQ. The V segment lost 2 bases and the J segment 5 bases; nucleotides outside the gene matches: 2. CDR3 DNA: TGCGCCAGCAGCTTCTCTAGCGGGGGGGAGACCCAGTACTTC. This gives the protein CASSFSSGGETQYF.

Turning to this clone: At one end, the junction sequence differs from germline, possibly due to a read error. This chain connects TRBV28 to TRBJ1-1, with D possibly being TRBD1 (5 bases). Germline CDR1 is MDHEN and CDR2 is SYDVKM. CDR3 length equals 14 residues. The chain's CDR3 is CASRLGGVNTEAFF. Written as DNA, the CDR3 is TGTGCCAGCCGTTTGGGAGGGGTGAACACTGAAGCTTTCTTT. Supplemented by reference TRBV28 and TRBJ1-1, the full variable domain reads DVKVTQSSRYLVKRTGEKVFLECVQDMDHENMFWYRQDPGLGLRLIYFSYDVKMKEKGDIPEGYSVSREKKERFSLILESASTNQTSMYLCASRLGGVNTEAFFGQGTRLTVV.

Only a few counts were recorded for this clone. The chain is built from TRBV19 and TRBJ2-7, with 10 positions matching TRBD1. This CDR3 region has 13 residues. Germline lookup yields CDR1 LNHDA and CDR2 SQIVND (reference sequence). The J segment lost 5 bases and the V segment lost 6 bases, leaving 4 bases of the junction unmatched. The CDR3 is CASRRQGAHEQYF. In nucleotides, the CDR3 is TGTGCCAGTAGGAGACAGGGGGCTCACGAGCAGTACTTC.

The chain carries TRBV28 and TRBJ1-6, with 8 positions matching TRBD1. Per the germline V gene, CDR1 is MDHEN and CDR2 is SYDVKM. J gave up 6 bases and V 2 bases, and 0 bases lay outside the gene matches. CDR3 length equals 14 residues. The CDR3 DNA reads TGTGCCAGCAGTTTAGACAGGGGTAATTCACCCCTCCACTTT. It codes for CASSLDRGNSPLHF. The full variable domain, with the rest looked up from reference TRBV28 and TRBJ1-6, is DVKVTQSSRYLVKRTGEKVFLECVQDMDHENMFWYRQDPGLGLRLIYFSYDVKMKEKGDIPEGYSVSREKKERFSLILESASTNQTSMYLCASSLDRGNSPLHFGNGTRLTVT.

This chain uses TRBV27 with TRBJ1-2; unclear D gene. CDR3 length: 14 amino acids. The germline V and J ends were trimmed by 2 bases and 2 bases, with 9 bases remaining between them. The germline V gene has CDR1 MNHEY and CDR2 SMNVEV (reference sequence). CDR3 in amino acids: CASSLGVGNYGYTF. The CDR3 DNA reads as TGTGCCAGCAGTTTAGGCGTCGGCAACTATGGCTACACCTTC.

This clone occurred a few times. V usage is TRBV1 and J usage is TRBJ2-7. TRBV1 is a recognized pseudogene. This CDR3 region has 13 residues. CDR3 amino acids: CTVEGRDSYEQYF. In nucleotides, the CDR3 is TGCACTGTTGAGGGACGGGATAGCTACGAGCAGTACTTC.

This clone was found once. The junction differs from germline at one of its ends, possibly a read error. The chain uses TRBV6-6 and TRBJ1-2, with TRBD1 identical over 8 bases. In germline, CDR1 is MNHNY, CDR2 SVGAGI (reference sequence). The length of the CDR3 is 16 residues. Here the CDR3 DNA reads TGTGCCAGCGTAGAAAAGGACAGGGCGACTAACTATGGCTACACTTTC. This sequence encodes CASVEKDRATNYGYTF.

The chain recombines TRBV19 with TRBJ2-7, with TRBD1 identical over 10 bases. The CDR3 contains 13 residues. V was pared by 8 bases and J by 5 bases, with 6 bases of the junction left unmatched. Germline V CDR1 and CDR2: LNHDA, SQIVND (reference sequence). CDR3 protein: CASAGQGRDEQYF. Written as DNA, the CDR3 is TGTGCCAGTGCGGGACAGGGGCGGGACGAGCAGTACTTC.

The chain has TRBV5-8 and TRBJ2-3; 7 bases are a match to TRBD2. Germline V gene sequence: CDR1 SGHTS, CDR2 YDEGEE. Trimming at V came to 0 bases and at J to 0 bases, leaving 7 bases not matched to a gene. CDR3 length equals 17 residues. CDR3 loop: CASSLGVLATSTDTQYF. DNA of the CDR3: TGTGCCAGCAGCTTGGGGGTACTAGCGACTAGCACAGATACGCAGTATTTT.

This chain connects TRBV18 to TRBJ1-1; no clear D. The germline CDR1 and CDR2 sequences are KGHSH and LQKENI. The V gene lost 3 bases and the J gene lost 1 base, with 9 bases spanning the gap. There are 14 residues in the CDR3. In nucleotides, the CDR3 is TGTGCCAGCTCACCGCAGGACGAGAACACTGAAGCTTTCTTT. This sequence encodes CASSPQDENTEAFF. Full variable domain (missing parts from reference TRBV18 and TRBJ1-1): NAGVMQNPRHLVRRRGQEARLRCSPMKGHSHVYWYRQLPEEGLKFMVYLQKENIIDESGMPKERFSAEFPKEGPSILRIQQVVRGDSAAYFCASSPQDENTEAFFGQGTRLTVV.